Listed here are 30 T cell receptor beta chains from one sample, sequenced in a study of blood T cell repertoires in COVID-19. TCRdb keeps only in-frame clones here, not all; method: immunoSEQ multiplex PCR. Seen here are around 160,000 clones, 85% to 90% observed once, and the top ten hold about 1.2%. Sequenced: PBMCs or T cells enriched from blood (not recorded which). The source is a woman aged 25-40 years with acute COVID-19.

The chain combines TRBV28 with TRBJ1-5; maybe TRBD1 (6 bases). CDR3 length: 16 amino acids. Germline V gene lookup returns CDR1 MDHEN and CDR2 SYDVKM. V lost 8 bases and J 0 bases, leaving 17 bases between the germline ends. For the CDR3, the DNA is TGTGCCAGCCAAGATTGGGGAGGGGGTAGCAATCAGCCCCAGCATTTT. Residues: CASQDWGGGSNQPQHF.

This chain joins TRBV2 and TRBJ2-2; 10 nucleotides align to TRBD2. The V and J ends lost 4 bases and 7 bases, in that order; junction bases with no gene match: 9. Germline CDR1 and CDR2: SNHLY and FYNNEI. The CDR3 runs to 16 residues. CDR3 nucleotides: TGTGCCAGCAGTGGTCTAGCGGGAGCGGCACGCGGGGAGCTGTTTTTT. Protein: CASSGLAGAARGELFF.

This clone showed up just once. The rearrangement joins TRBV28 to TRBJ1-6, with D possibly TRBD1 on 5 matching bases. V gave up 4 bases and J gave up 4 bases, with 8 bases separating them. This CDR3 contains 14 residues. CDR1 and CDR2 from the germline V gene are MDHEN and SYDVKM. CDR3 sequence reads: CASSSQGYNSPLHF. The CDR3 bases are TGTGCCAGCAGTTCGCAGGGATATAATTCACCCCTCCACTTT.

The rearrangement links TRBV3-1 (or the pseudogene TRBV3-2) to TRBJ2-7, with 7 bases lining up with TRBD2. This CDR3 has 14 residues. Germline CDR1 reads LGHDT; CDR2 reads YNNKEL (reference sequence). V dropped 4 bases and J dropped 2; count of bases not matched to a gene: 5. For the CDR3, the DNA is TGTGCCAGCAGCCCCGCGGGGAGGGCCTACGAGCAGTACTTC. This encodes CASSPAGRAYEQYF.

This rearrangement joins TRBV19 to TRBJ1-3, with TRBD1 matching over 7 bases. There are 13 residues in the CDR3. Unmatched junction bases numbered 4, after V lost 9 bases and J lost 2 bases. Germline CDR1 and CDR2: LNHDA and SQIVND (reference sequence). The DNA for the CDR3 is TGTGCCAGCCGACAGGGAGCTGGAAACACCATATATTTT. This translates into CASRQGAGNTIYF.

This chain connects TRBV20-1 to TRBJ2-1; TRBD2 is a possible D gene (6 bases). The V end was cut by 3 bases, the J end by 0 bases, with 9 bases between. The CDR3 length is 14 residues. Germline lookup yields CDR1 DFQATT and CDR2 SNEGSKA (reference sequence). The CDR3 nucleotides read TGCAGTGCTAGTCGGGGGATCTCCTACAATGAGCAGTTCTTC. Its protein product is CSASRGISYNEQFF.

This chain joins TRBV19 and TRBJ1-6, with 7 nucleotides matching TRBD1. CDR3 size: 13 residues. Germline CDR1 is LNHDA and CDR2 is SQIVND (reference sequence). J lost 8 bases, V lost 4 bases, and 2 bases had no gene match. CDR3 DNA sequence: TGTGCCAGTAGTAAAACAGGGGATTCACCCCTCCACTTT. It encodes CASSKTGDSPLHF.

The J gene is TRBJ1-6, the V gene TRBV6-5; TRBD1 agrees at 10 bases. CDR1 and CDR2 from the germline V gene are MNHEY and SVGAGI. The CDR3 length is 13 residues. With 10 bases clipped from V and 7 bases from J, the junction kept 4 bases outside the gene matches. As DNA, the CDR3 is TGTGCCACCTGGGACAGGGGAAATTCACCCCTCCACTTT. Protein sequence: CATWDRGNSPLHF.

This clone was seen only once. This chain uses TRBV20-1 with TRBJ2-3; D not certain. Germline CDR1 and CDR2: DFQATT and SNEGSKA (reference sequence). The CDR3 has 14 residues. Trimming pared 3 bases from V and 2 bases from J, leaving 12 bases between. The CDR3 DNA sequence: TGCAGTGCTAGTTGGCAGTACTACACAGATACGCAGTATTTT. It is translated as CSASWQYYTDTQYF.

V and J are TRBV28 and TRBJ1-2; 11 nucleotides match TRBD1. Losses at the gene ends were 0 bases for V and 8 bases for J; bases not matched to a gene: 5. This CDR3 contains 15 residues. Germline loops: CDR1 MDHEN, CDR2 SYDVKM. The CDR3 spells CASSLWDRGPLGYTF. CDR3 nucleotides: TGTGCCAGCAGTTTATGGGACAGGGGGCCCTTGGGCTACACCTTC.

The rearrangement links TRBV30 to TRBJ1-2; maybe TRBD1 (5 bases). The CDR3 consists of 12 residues. CDR1 and CDR2 (germline): GTSNPN, SVGIG (reference sequence). V shed 2 bases and J shed 5 bases, with 9 bases lying between them. The CDR3, as DNA: TGTGCCTGGAGTCCTGGGGCATATGGCTACACCTTC. Amino acid sequence: CAWSPGAYGYTF.

J is TRBJ2-7 and V is TRBV20-1; tentatively, D is TRBD2 (6 bases). Per germline, CDR1 DFQATT and CDR2 SNEGSKA (reference sequence). This CDR3 has 13 residues. V lost 5 bases, J lost 6 bases, and 17 bases lay in between. The CDR3 reads CSAGDGWGGEQYF. CDR3 bases: TGCAGTGCTGGTGATGGGTGGGGAGGCGAGCAGTACTTC.

This sequence joins TRBV18 and TRBJ1-1; D unresolved. The CDR3 consists of 14 residues. V lost 0 bases and J 5 bases, leaving 10 bases between the germline ends. Germline V lookup: CDR1 KGHSH, CDR2 LQKENI. The CDR3 sequence: CASSPPSGFTEAFF. The DNA of the CDR3 is TGTGCCAGCTCACCACCATCGGGGTTTACTGAAGCTTTCTTT.

This clone was seen a single time. The V and J genes are TRBV6-6 and TRBJ2-2, with D uncertain. Deletions cut 2 bases from V and 2 bases from J, with 6 bases between. Germline assignment: CDR1 MNHNY and CDR2 SVGAGI (reference sequence). The CDR3 is 14 residues long. The CDR3 protein is CASSYPRNTGELFF. CDR3 in DNA: TGTGCCAGCAGTTACCCGAGAAACACCGGGGAGCTGTTTTTT.

J is TRBJ2-6 and V is TRBV28; TRBD1 agrees at 8 bases. The germline gives CDR1 MDHEN, CDR2 SYDVKM. This CDR3 has 15 amino acids. V lost 11 bases and J lost 4; bases outside the gene matches: 10. This CDR3 is CAAGDRGAGANVLTF. The CDR3 DNA reads TGTGCCGCCGGTGACAGGGGTGCGGGGGCCAACGTCCTGACTTTC.

The chain has TRBV11-2 and TRBJ2-7; TRBD1 matches at 8 bases. Unmatched junction bases numbered 9, after V lost 4 bases and J lost 4 bases. This CDR3 is built from 15 residues. Germline V lookup: CDR1 SGHAT, CDR2 FQNNGV. CDR3 sequence: CASSSLGTGGYEQYF. The CDR3 DNA sequence: TGTGCCAGCAGCTCCCTGGGAACAGGGGGGTACGAGCAGTACTTC. The whole variable domain, filled in from reference TRBV11-2 and TRBJ2-7, reads EAGVAQSPRYKIIEKRQSVAFWCNPISGHATLYWYQQILGQGPKLLIQFQNNGVVDDSQLPKDRFSAERLKGVDSTLKIQPAKLEDSAVYLCASSSLGTGGYEQYFGPGTRLTVT.

V gene TRBV6-2 or TRBV6-3 combines with J gene TRBJ1-2; D is possibly TRBD1 (6 bases). Germline CDR1 is MNHEY and CDR2 is SVGEGT. With 5 bases removed from V and 5 bases from J, the gap between germline ends came to 15 bases. The CDR3 has 14 residues. The DNA of the CDR3 is TGTGCCAGCAGTCCAGGGGCCGAATCTTATGGCTACACCTTC. This codes for CASSPGAESYGYTF.

This rearrangement joins TRBV7-2 to TRBJ2-1; TRBD2 might be the D (5 bases). The V end lost 2 bases, the J end lost 8 bases, and 22 bases lay between the germline ends. This CDR3 has 17 amino acids. From germline, CDR1 is SGHTA and CDR2 FQGNSA. The CDR3 loop reads CASSLYGGQTSFDEQFF. The CDR3 DNA reads as TGTGCCAGCAGCTTATATGGTGGCCAAACTAGTTTTGATGAGCAGTTCTTC.

This chain joins TRBV1 and TRBJ2-3; the table assigns TRBD1, which was not confirmed against the DNA. TRBV1 is termed a pseudogene. The CDR3 is 18 amino acids. This chain's CDR3 is CTSSQGGGRDSGTDTQYF. CDR3 nucleotides: TGCACCAGCAGCCAAGGTGGGGGACGGGACAGCGGCACAGATACGCAGTATTTT.

This clone was observed a handful of times. J is TRBJ1-1 and V is TRBV5-6, with TRBD1 as a possible D gene (5 bases). This CDR3 has 14 amino acids. V lost 3 bases and J lost 5, with 14 bases in between. From germline, CDR1 is SGHDT and CDR2 YYEEEE. The CDR3 spells CASSSGLFGTEAFF. CDR3 sequence (DNA): TGTGCCAGCAGCTCGGGACTTTTTGGGACTGAAGCTTTCTTT.

The V gene is TRBV3-1 (or the pseudogene TRBV3-2), the J gene TRBJ2-1; 10 bases map to TRBD2. Germline V gene data show CDR1 as LGHDT and CDR2 as YNNKEL (reference sequence). The CDR3 is 17 residues long. The V segment lost 0 bases and the J segment 2 bases; nucleotides outside the gene matches: 4. The CDR3 DNA reads as TGTGCCAGCAGCCAAGATTCGGGGACTAGCGCCTACAATGAGCAGTTCTTC. Encoded protein: CASSQDSGTSAYNEQFF.

The rearrangement joins TRBV2 to TRBJ1-4; the D is unclear. The CDR3 length is 16 residues. CDR1 SNHLY and CDR2 FYNNEI come from the germline V gene. V lost 4 bases, J lost 0 bases, and 12 bases lay in between. The chain's CDR3 is CASSGYTGATNEKLFF. CDR3 DNA sequence: TGTGCCAGCAGTGGTTATACGGGAGCAACTAATGAAAAACTGTTTTTT.

The J gene is TRBJ2-3, the V gene TRBV5-4; 9 nucleotides match TRBD2. The V gene's germline CDR1 is SGHNT and CDR2 YYREEE (reference sequence). There are 15 residues in the CDR3. V shed 6 bases, J shed 4 bases, and the junction held 9 bases outside the gene matches. CDR3 protein: CASNIAGVTSDTQYF. In nucleotides, the CDR3 is TGTGCCAGCAACATAGCGGGAGTCACTTCAGATACGCAGTATTTT.

The chain joins TRBV10-1 to TRBJ2-3, with 8 bases matching TRBD2. The germline V gene has CDR1 WNHNN and CDR2 SYGVQD (reference sequence). The CDR3 runs 15 residues. V shed 4 bases, J shed 0 bases, and the junction held 3 bases outside the gene matches. The CDR3 coding sequence is TGCGCCAGCAGTGGGGAGCGGGAGAGCACAGATACGCAGTATTTT. Protein sequence: CASSGERESTDTQYF.

This chain uses TRBV4-3 with TRBJ1-1, with D unresolved. The CDR3 has 14 amino acids. The ends were cut back, 0 bases at V and 0 bases at J, with 5 bases in the middle. CDR1 is LGHNA and CDR2 is YSLEER in the germline V gene. For the CDR3, the DNA is TGCGCCAGCAGCCAAGACCCTTTGAACACTGAAGCTTTCTTT. Its protein product is CASSQDPLNTEAFF.

V and J are TRBV9 and TRBJ2-2, with 8 bases aligning to TRBD1. CDR3 length equals 17 residues. Germline CDR1 is SGDLS and CDR2 is YYNGEE. V shed 4 bases and J 3 bases; nucleotides not matched to a gene: 11. DNA of the CDR3: TGTGCCAGCAGCCGTTATGAGACAGGGGTCGACACCGGGGAGCTGTTTTTT. It yields the protein CASSRYETGVDTGELFF.

The chain couples TRBV5-1 to TRBJ2-5; D perhaps matches TRBD1 (5 bases). This CDR3 region has 12 residues. Germline loops: CDR1 SGHRS, CDR2 YFSETQ. V lost 4 bases and J 5 bases, leaving 9 bases between the germline ends. The CDR3 here is CASSTPGETQYF. In nucleotides, the CDR3 is TGCGCCAGCAGCACCCCAGGGGAGACCCAGTACTTC.

The rearrangement joins TRBV11-2 to TRBJ1-2; D is unresolved. Germline assignment: CDR1 SGHAT and CDR2 FQNNGV. Trimming took off 1 base at V and 4 bases at J, with 10 bases between the two ends. The CDR3 contains 14 residues. The CDR3 reads CASSLAGVPYGYTF. CDR3 coding DNA: TGTGCCAGCAGCTTAGCCGGGGTCCCCTATGGCTACACCTTC. The whole variable domain, filled in from reference TRBV11-2 and TRBJ1-2, reads EAGVAQSPRYKIIEKRQSVAFWCNPISGHATLYWYQQILGQGPKLLIQFQNNGVVDDSQLPKDRFSAERLKGVDSTLKIQPAKLEDSAVYLCASSLAGVPYGYTFGSGTRLTVV.

The chain combines TRBV2 with TRBJ2-5, with D hard to call. The germline CDR1 and CDR2 sequences are SNHLY and FYNNEI. CDR3 size: 15 residues. V gave up 2 bases and J gave up 2 bases, with 12 bases separating them. The DNA of the CDR3 is TGTGCCAGCAGTGAAAGGCGGTTACGGCAAGAGACCCAGTACTTC. This gives the protein CASSERRLRQETQYF.

The chain joins TRBV24-1 to TRBJ1-5; D unclear. The CDR3 loop spans 13 amino acids. V lost 9 bases and J 6 bases, leaving 14 bases between the germline ends. Germline CDR1 reads KGHDR; CDR2 reads SFDVKD. CDR3 DNA: TGTGCCACCGTTATATGGGCGCGTCAGCCCCAGCATTTT. It translates to CATVIWARQPQHF.